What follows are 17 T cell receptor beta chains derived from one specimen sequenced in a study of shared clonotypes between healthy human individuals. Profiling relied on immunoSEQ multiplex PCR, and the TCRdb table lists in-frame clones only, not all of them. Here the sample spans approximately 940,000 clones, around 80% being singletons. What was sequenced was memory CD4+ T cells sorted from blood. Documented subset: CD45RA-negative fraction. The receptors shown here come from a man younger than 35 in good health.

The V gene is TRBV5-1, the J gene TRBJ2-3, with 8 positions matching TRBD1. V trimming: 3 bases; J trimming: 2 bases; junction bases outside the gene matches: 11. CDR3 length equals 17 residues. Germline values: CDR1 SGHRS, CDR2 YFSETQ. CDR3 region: CASSSKSRGLDTDTQYF. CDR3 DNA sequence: TGCGCCAGCAGCTCGAAATCCAGGGGGCTGGACACAGATACGCAGTATTTT.

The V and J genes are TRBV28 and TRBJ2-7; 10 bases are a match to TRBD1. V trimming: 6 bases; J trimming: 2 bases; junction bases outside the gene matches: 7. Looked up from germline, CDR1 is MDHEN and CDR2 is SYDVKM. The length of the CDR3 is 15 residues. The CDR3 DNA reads TGTGCCAGCAGAGCTACCGGGACAGGGGCCTACGAGCAGTACTTC. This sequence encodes CASRATGTGAYEQYF.

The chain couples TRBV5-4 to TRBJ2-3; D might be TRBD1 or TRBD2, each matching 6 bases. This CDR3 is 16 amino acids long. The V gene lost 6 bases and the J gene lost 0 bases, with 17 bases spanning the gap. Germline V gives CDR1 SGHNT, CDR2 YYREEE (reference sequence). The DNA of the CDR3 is TGTGCCAGCACCCACGGGGGCGGGACCAGCACAGATACGCAGTATTTT. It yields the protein CASTHGGGTSTDTQYF.

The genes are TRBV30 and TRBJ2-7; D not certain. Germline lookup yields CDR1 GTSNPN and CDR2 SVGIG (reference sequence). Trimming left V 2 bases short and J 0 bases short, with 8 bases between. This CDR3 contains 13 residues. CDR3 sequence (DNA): TGTGCCTGGAGTTTTTCTGTCTCCTACGAGCAGTACTTC. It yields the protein CAWSFSVSYEQYF.

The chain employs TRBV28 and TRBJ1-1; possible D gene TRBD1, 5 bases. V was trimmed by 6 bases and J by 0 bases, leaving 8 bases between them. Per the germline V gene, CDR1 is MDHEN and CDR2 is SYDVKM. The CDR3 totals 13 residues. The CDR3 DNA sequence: TGTGCCAGCAGGCGACAGTTGAACACTGAAGCTTTCTTT. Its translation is CASRRQLNTEAFF.

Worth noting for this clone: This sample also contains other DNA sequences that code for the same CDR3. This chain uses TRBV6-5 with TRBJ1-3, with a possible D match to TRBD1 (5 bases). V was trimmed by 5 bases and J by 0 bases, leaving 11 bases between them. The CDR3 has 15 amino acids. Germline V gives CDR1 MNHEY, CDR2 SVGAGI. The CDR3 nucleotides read TGTGCCAGCAGTCCTACAGGCTTCTCTGGAAACACCATATATTTT. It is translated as CASSPTGFSGNTIYF.

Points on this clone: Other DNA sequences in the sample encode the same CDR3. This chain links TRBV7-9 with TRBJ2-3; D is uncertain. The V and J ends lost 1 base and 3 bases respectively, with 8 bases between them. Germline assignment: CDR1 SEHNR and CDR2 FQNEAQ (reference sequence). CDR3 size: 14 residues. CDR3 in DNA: TGTGCCAGCAGCTTAGATCACAGTACAGATACGCAGTATTTT. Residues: CASSLDHSTDTQYF.

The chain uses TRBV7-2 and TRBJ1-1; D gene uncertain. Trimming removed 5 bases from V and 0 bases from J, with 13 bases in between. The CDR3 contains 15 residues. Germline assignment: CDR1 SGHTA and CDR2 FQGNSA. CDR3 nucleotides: TGTGCCAGCAGCAAGGACGGCCGGATGAACACTGAAGCTTTCTTT. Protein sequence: CASSKDGRMNTEAFF.

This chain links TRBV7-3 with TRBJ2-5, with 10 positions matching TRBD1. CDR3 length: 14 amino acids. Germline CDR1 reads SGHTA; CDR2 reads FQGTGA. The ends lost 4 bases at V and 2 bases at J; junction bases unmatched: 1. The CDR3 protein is CASSWGQGQETQYF. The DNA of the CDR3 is TGTGCCAGCAGCTGGGGACAGGGGCAAGAGACCCAGTACTTC.

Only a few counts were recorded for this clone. The CDR3 DNA reads TGTGCCAGCAGCCGACGTGGGGGTGCGAGCAACGAGCAGTACTTC. It yields the protein CASSRRGGASNEQYF. The chain has TRBV6-5 and TRBJ2-7; D is possibly TRBD1 or TRBD2 (5 bases each). CDR3 length equals 15 residues. Germline-derived CDR1 and CDR2 are MNHEY and SVGAGI. The V end lost 6 bases, the J end lost 5 bases, and 20 bases lay between the germline ends.

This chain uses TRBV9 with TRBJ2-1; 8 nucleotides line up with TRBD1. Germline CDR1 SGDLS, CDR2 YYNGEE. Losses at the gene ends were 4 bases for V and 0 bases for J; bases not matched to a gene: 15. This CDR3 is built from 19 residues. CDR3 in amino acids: CASSPRTGGIYSSYNEQFF. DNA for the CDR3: TGTGCCAGCAGCCCCCGCACAGGGGGGATTTATAGCTCCTACAATGAGCAGTTCTTC.

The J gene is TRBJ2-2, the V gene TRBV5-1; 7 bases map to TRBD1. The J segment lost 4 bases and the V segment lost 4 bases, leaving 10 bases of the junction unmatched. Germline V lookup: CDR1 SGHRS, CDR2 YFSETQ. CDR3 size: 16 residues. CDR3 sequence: CASSPRQGTSTGELFF. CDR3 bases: TGCGCCAGCAGCCCAAGACAGGGAACCAGCACCGGGGAGCTGTTTTTT. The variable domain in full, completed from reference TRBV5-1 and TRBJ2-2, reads KAGVTQTPRYLIKTRGQQVTLSCSPISGHRSVSWYQQTPGQGLQFLFEYFSETQRNKGNFPGRFSGRQFSNSRSEMNVSTLELGDSALYLCASSPRQGTSTGELFFGEGSRLTVL.

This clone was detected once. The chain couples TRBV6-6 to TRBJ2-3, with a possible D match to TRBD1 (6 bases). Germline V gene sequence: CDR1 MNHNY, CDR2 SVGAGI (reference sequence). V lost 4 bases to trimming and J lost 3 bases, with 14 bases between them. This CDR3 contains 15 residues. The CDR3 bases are TGTGCCAGCAGTTCGGGACAAACTCTGACAGATACGCAGTATTTT. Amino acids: CASSSGQTLTDTQYF.

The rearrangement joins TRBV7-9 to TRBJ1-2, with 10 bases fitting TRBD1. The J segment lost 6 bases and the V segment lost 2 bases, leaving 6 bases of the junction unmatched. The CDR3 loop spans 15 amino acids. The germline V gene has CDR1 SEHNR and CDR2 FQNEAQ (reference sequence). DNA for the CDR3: TGTGCCAGCAGCTTACGAGAGACAGGGGGCGATGGCTACACCTTC. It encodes CASSLRETGGDGYTF.

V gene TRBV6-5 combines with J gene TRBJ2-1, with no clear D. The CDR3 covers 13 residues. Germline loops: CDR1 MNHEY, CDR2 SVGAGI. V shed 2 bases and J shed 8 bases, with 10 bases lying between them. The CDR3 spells CASSYGDGDEQFF. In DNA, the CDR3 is TGTGCCAGCAGTTACGGGGATGGCGATGAGCAGTTCTTC.

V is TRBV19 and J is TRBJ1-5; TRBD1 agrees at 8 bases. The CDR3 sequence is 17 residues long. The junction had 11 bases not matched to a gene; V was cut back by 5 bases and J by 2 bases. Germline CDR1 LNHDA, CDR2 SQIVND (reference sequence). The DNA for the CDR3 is TGTGCCAGTAGTTGGACAGGGATTCGGGAGGGCAATCAGCCCCAGCATTTT. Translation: CASSWTGIREGNQPQHF.

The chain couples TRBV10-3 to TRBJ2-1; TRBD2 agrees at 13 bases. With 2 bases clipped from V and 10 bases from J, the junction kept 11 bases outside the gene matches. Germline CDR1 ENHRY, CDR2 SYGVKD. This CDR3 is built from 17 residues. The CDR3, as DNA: TGTGCCATCAGTGAGACCGGACTAGCGGGGGTAAGGGGCGAGCAGTTCTTC. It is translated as CAISETGLAGVRGEQFF.